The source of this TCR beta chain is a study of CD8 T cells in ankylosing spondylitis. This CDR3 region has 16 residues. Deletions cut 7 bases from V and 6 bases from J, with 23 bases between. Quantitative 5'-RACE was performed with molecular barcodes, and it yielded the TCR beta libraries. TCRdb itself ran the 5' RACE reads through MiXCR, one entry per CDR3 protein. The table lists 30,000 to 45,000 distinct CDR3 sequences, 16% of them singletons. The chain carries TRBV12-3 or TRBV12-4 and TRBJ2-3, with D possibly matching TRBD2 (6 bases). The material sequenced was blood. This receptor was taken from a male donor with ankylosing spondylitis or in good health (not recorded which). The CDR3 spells CASITLGRGQVDTQYF. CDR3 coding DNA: TGTGCCAGCATCACTCTTGGGCGGGGTCAGGTGGATACGCAGTATTTT.